The next 13 T cell receptor beta chains were all read from a single sample in a study of long-term antiretroviral therapy in people with HIV (dated 2022 in TCRdb). Sequencing of the TRB variable region was done with the immunoSEQ hsTCRB v3.0 assay at survey level resolution. TCRdb holds this immuneACCESS table with in-frame rearrangements only. Some clones are missing; in checked studies, unresolved V genes explain under half, and the rest has no known cause. This sample gives tens of thousands of clones in total; around 93% of them show up just once. More than 5.5% of the sample is held by the ten biggest clonotypes. The material sequenced was unsorted PBMCs, taken 4.4 years after starting antiretroviral therapy. These receptors were taken from a woman aged 45 to 65 with HIV.

The V and J genes are TRBV7-3 and TRBJ2-5; TRBD1 matches 9 bases. CDR1 and CDR2 (germline): SGHTA, FQGTGA. The CDR3 is 13 amino acids. The V gene end was trimmed by 5 bases and the J gene end by 5 bases; junction bases not matched to a gene: 3. The CDR3 loop reads CASSRGTGETQYF. CDR3 DNA: TGTGCCAGCAGCCGCGGGACAGGGGAGACCCAGTACTTC.

The chain combines TRBV2 with TRBJ1-1; possible D gene TRBD1, 5 bases. This CDR3 is built from 16 residues. In germline, CDR1 is SNHLY, CDR2 FYNNEI. The ends were cut back, 8 bases at V and 4 bases at J, with 23 bases in the middle. The CDR3 here is CASLWQGIGSSTEAFF. The CDR3 coding sequence is TGTGCCAGCCTGTGGCAGGGTATCGGAAGTAGCACTGAAGCTTTCTTT.

The J gene is TRBJ1-1, the V gene TRBV30; D perhaps matches TRBD1 (5 bases). With 4 bases removed from V and 5 bases from J, the gap between germline ends came to 23 bases. The CDR3 loop spans 16 amino acids. Germline V gives CDR1 GTSNPN, CDR2 SVGIG (reference sequence). The CDR3 is CAWTFTGSVRGTEAFF. The CDR3 bases are TGTGCCTGGACGTTTACCGGGTCGGTCCGGGGGACTGAAGCTTTCTTT.

The chain links TRBV2 to TRBJ2-3; possibly TRBD1 for D (6 bases). From germline, CDR1 is SNHLY and CDR2 FYNNEI. This CDR3 spans 15 amino acids. Trimming stripped 4 bases from V and 5 bases from J, with 16 bases between. CDR3 DNA sequence: TGTGCCAGCAGTGGGACAGCCATGGGGATAGATACGCAGTATTTT. Its translation: CASSGTAMGIDTQYF.

The J gene is TRBJ2-3, the V gene TRBV6-1; D remains ambiguous. Per the germline V gene, CDR1 is MNHNS and CDR2 is SASEGT. V shed 8 bases and J shed 4 bases, with 13 bases lying between them. This CDR3 comprises 13 residues. CDR3 in DNA: TGTGCCAGCGCAGGACCGATTGCAGATACGCAGTATTTT. It specifies CASAGPIADTQYF.

The genes are TRBV2 and TRBJ2-3; 7 nucleotides align to TRBD1. Germline loops: CDR1 SNHLY, CDR2 FYNNEI. This CDR3 has 15 residues. Trimming took 5 bases from V and 0 from J; bases not matched to a gene: 5. CDR3 nucleotides: TGTGCCAGCAGTAGAGGGGGCGGGAGCACAGATACGCAGTATTTT. Amino acids: CASSRGGGSTDTQYF.

The chain carries TRBV6-1 and TRBJ2-2; 10 bases are shared with TRBD2. V was clipped by 7 bases and J by 2 bases; unmatched bases: 4. The germline V gene has CDR1 MNHNS and CDR2 SASEGT. This CDR3 has 15 residues. The CDR3 DNA follows: TGTGCCAGCACGAGCGGGGGGGCAAACACCGGGGAGCTGTTTTTT. Translation: CASTSGGANTGELFF.

The chain recombines TRBV20-1 with TRBJ2-7; D gene uncertain. This CDR3 has 11 residues. Per the germline V gene, CDR1 is DFQATT and CDR2 is SNEGSKA (reference sequence). Trimming removed 6 bases from V and 5 bases from J, with 11 bases in between. CDR3 in amino acids: CSAHRLHEQYF. Here the CDR3 DNA reads TGCAGTGCCCACCGGTTGCACGAGCAGTACTTC.

This clone was found once. The genes are TRBV5-1 and TRBJ2-7; D is possibly TRBD2 (6 bases). The CDR3 extends over 12 amino acids. Germline CDR1 and CDR2: SGHRS and YFSETQ. Deletions cut 4 bases from V and 3 bases from J, with 8 bases between. The CDR3 coding sequence is TGCGCCAGCAGCCCGGAGGGCTACGAGCAGTACTTC. This translates into CASSPEGYEQYF.

This rearrangement joins TRBV29-1 to TRBJ2-1; 9 nucleotides match TRBD2. CDR1 is SQVTM, CDR2 ANQGSEA, per germline. CDR3 length equals 13 residues. The V gene end was trimmed by 7 bases and the J gene end by 9 bases; junction bases not matched to a gene: 10. The CDR3 loop reads CSATGLAMVEQFF. The CDR3 DNA reads TGCAGCGCCACGGGACTAGCAATGGTTGAGCAGTTCTTC.

J is TRBJ2-7 and V is TRBV5-1; tentative D call: TRBD1 (5 bases). Trimming left V 6 bases short and J 6 bases short, with 19 bases between. Germline V gene sequence: CDR1 SGHRS, CDR2 YFSETQ. The CDR3 covers 14 residues. The CDR3 sequence: CASKPMAGSPEQYF. The CDR3 DNA reads as TGCGCCAGCAAACCCATGGCAGGGTCGCCCGAGCAGTACTTC.

This rearrangement joins TRBV7-2 to TRBJ2-5, with no clear D. The CDR3 is made up of 13 amino acids. Germline-derived CDR1 and CDR2 are SGHTA and FQGNSA. Deletions cut 4 bases from V and 2 bases from J, with 8 bases between. The chain's CDR3 is CASSSLIQETQYF. In nucleotides, the CDR3 is TGTGCCAGCAGCTCGTTAATTCAAGAGACCCAGTACTTC.

The count of this clone is one. The V gene is TRBV10-2, the J gene TRBJ2-1; D gene uncertain. V lost 7 bases to trimming and J lost 5 bases, with 9 bases between them. Germline values: CDR1 WSHSY, CDR2 SAAADI. The CDR3 has 12 amino acids. Here the CDR3 DNA reads TGCGCCAGCAAGGATCCCAACAATGAGCAGTTCTTC. This sequence encodes CASKDPNNEQFF.